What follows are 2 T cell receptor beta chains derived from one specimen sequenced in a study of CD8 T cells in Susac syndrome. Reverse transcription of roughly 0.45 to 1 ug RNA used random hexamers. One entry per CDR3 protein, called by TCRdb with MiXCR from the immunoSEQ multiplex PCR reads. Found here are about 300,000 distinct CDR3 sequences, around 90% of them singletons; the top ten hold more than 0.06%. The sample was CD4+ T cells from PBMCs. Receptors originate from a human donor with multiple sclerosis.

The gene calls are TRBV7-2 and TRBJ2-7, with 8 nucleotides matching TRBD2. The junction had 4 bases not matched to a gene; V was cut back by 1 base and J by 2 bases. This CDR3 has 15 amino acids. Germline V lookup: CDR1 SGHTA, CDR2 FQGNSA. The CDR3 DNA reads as TGTGCCAGCAGCTTAGATCCGGGACTAGCCTACGAGCAGTACTTC. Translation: CASSLDPGLAYEQYF.

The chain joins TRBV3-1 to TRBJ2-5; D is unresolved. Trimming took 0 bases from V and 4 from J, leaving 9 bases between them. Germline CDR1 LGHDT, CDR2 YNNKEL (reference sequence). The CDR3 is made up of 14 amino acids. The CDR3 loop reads CASSQDVGLETQYF. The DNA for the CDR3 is TGTGCCAGCAGCCAAGACGTGGGGTTAGAGACCCAGTACTTC.